The TCR beta chain under discussion was sequenced for a study of CD8 T cells in ankylosing spondylitis. TCRdb reprocessed the 5' RACE reads via MiXCR and lists one record per CDR3 protein. The table includes 36,000 or so distinct CDR3 sequences, about an eighth detected once. This clonotype was counted many times. Germline assignment: CDR1 MRHNA and CDR2 SNTAGT. The CDR3 contains 15 residues. After removal of 0 bases from V and 4 bases from J, the junction contained 3 bases not matched to a gene. The V and J genes are TRBV6-4 and TRBJ2-3; 8 bases align to TRBD2. The sample was synovial fluid, either unsorted or a sorted T cell fraction (not recorded which). This TCR was recovered from a male donor with ankylosing spondylitis. The DNA for the CDR3 is TGTGCCAGCAGTGACTCGGCGGGGGGCCCAGATACGCAGTATTTT. It translates to CASSDSAGGPDTQYF.